This T cell receptor beta chain was observed in a study of blood T cell repertoires in COVID-19. Study as a whole: The United States, Italy and Spain were the sources of the acute and convalescent COVID-19 samples. PBMCs, B-cell-depleted T cells, or T cells were the source of the cDNA or gDNA that made up the material.

Original data processing: Amplification from reference gene primers served as the basis for estimated nucleated cell counts. TCRdb's table, derived via immunoSEQ multiplex PCR, lists solely in-frame clones and lacks some. V, J and clone size are those of that table, while D and trimming were read from the DNA. Of about 44,000 clones listed, about 81% were seen once; the top ten hold nearly 45%. Trimming left V 4 bases short and J 2 bases short, with 15 bases between. The CDR3 totals 15 residues. Germline V gene sequence: CDR1 LGHDT, CDR2 YNNKEL (reference sequence). The rearrangement joins TRBV3-1 (or the pseudogene TRBV3-2) to TRBJ2-7; D is perhaps TRBD1 (6 bases). The source material was peripheral blood. The source of this sequence is a human donor in a cohort sampled during active COVID-19. The CDR3 sequence is CASSPTWDTAYEQYF. CDR3 bases: TGTGCCAGCAGCCCGACCTGGGACACAGCCTACGAGCAGTACTTC.